This entry describes one TCR beta chain. Looked up from germline, CDR1 is SGHRS and CDR2 is YFSETQ. The CDR3 runs to 14 residues. V was shortened by 6 bases and J by 2 bases, with 13 bases between the two germline ends. The study left out patients who had uncontrolled infection, other autoimmune disease, pregnancy or lactation. What was amplified from RNA transcripts were TCR beta CDR3 regions. The HTBI set primed first-round TCR CDR3 RT-PCR. TCRdb re-analysed the multiplex PCR reads in MiXCR, keeping a single row per CDR3 protein. This sample has 450,000 to 600,000 distinct CDR3 sequences, with 20% found just once. This sample is drawn from a study of T cells in Graves' hyperthyroidism and ophthalmopathy.

The chain links TRBV5-1 to TRBJ2-3, with D maybe TRBD2 (6 bases). The sequenced sample was blood. The sequence came from a man between 35 and 55 years old with Graves' ophthalmopathy. CDR3 nucleotide sequence: TGCGCCAGCAAGCAGGCGGGGCACACAGATACGCAGTATTTT. It translates to CASKQAGHTDTQYF.